This entry describes one TCR beta chain. With 5 bases removed from V and 1 base from J, the gap between germline ends came to 5 bases. The germline CDR1 and CDR2 sequences are SGHAT and FQNNGV. The CDR3 has 12 residues. The data originate from a study of T cell responses to AZD1222 COVID-19 vaccine. Some clones are missing from TCRdb's copy, which holds only in-frame ones; the method was immunoSEQ multiplex PCR. Here the sample spans around 120,000 clones, 93% being singletons. The TCR comes from an adult in good health. Material: peripheral blood, obtained on day 0 of AZD1222 vaccination. The V gene is TRBV11-2, the J gene TRBJ1-1, with D unresolved. CDR3: CASSAWNTEAFF. CDR3 sequence (DNA): TGTGCCAGCAGCGCATGGAACACTGAAGCTTTCTTT.